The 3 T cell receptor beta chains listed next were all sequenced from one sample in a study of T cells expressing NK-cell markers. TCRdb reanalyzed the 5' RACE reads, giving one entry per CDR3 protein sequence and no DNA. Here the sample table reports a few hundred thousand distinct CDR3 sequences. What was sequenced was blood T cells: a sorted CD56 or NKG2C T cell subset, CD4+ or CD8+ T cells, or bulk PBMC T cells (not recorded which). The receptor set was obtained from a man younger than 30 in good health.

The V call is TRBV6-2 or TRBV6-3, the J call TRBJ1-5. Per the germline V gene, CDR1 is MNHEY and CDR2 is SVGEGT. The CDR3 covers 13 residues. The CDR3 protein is CASSWTLNQPQHF.

CDR3: CASSSGLGRYYEQYF. The chain has TRBV5-1 and TRBJ2-7; the TCRdb D gene call, TRBD2, has no DNA to confirm it. The V gene's germline CDR1 is SGHRS and CDR2 YFSETQ. CDR3 length: 15 residues.

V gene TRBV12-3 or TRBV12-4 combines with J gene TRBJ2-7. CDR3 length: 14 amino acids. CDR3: CASSDNRNSYEQYF.